Listed here are 3 T cell receptor beta chains from one sample, sequenced in a study of T-cell memory formation after mild COVID-19 (dated by TCRdb to the early 2020s). Library preparation was by 5' RACE. Sequenced on an Illumina NovaSeq 6000. TCRdb reprocessed the public reads (quality trimming at Q25 with fastp, clone calling with MiXCR) and kept in-frame beta chains. For every CDR3 protein sequence, its rows merge into one entry that carries the most common genes and DNA. The sample data list 500,000 to 550,000 distinct CDR3 sequences, and around 20% of these were observed just once. The ten largest clonotypes hold about 12% of the sample. Sequenced input: PBMCs or a T cell subset sorted from them (not recorded which). The receptors were sampled from an adult woman who had mild COVID-19 (a few samples of this study predate the infection). The sample titles of this study are shuffled in the database, so cell type and time point are left out; the donor was told from shared clones.

The genes are TRBV24-1 and TRBJ1-4; 7 bases fit TRBD1. From germline, CDR1 is KGHDR and CDR2 SFDVKD. The length of the CDR3 is 15 residues. Trimming cost V 4 bases and J 5 bases; bases outside gene matches: 6. For the CDR3, the DNA is TGTGCCACCAGTGACCAGGGGGGACCGAATGAAAAACTGTTTTTT. Its protein product is CATSDQGGPNEKLFF.

The table lists this clonotype with a few counts. The CDR3 here is CASTMGQGRYEQYF. CDR3 DNA: TGTGCCAGCACCATGGGGCAGGGGCGCTACGAGCAGTACTTC. The V gene is TRBV7-2, the J gene TRBJ2-7, with D possibly matching TRBD1 (6 bases). Germline V gene data show CDR1 as SGHTA and CDR2 as FQGNSA. V was cut by 7 bases and J by 3 bases, with 16 bases left in between. This CDR3 is 14 amino acids long.

This sequence joins TRBV29-1 and TRBJ2-1, with TRBD2 matching 8 bases. V shed 5 bases and J 5 bases; nucleotides not matched to a gene: 5. This CDR3 is built from 13 residues. Germline V gene sequence: CDR1 SQVTM, CDR2 ANQGSEA. The CDR3 DNA follows: TGCAGCGTTCGCGGGACTAGTAACAATGAGCAGTTCTTC. Its translation: CSVRGTSNNEQFF.